In this sample, the clone carrying this TCR beta chain turned up many times. Its specificity is not known. From the reads, TCRdb called clonotypes with MiXCR, one entry per CDR3 protein. The sample includes roughly 280,000 distinct CDR3 sequences, around 20% seen only once; the top ten take about 21%. The germline V gene encodes CDR1 SGHTA and CDR2 FQGNSA. V lost 0 bases and J lost 2, with 6 bases in between. This CDR3 comprises 14 residues. These data are taken from a study of T cell repertoires in cytomegalovirus infection. Study details: Recently identified HLA-C-restricted and well-studied HLA-B-restricted CMV epitopes were used. Public TCR beta signatures indicated both CMV infection and matching HLA type. Study-wide findings and caveats: Clonotypes of TCR beta that were HLA-C-restricted and CMV-specific dominated the ex vivo response. Public TCR beta family frequency separated CMV-and-HLA carriers, including in an independent cohort.

The chain links TRBV7-2 to TRBJ2-3; D call uncertain. The sequence was obtained from a human donor in good health (CMV status not recorded). Some clones in this sample may be carry-over from other donors' samples. The material was cultured PBMCs, obtained from culture after CMV antigen stimulation. CDR3 nucleotides: TGTGCCAGCAGCTTAGCAGGGCACACAGATACGCAGTATTTT. Encoded protein: CASSLAGHTDTQYF.